This TCR beta chain was captured in a study of CD8+CD57+ T cells in acquired aplastic anemia. Study at large: Sorted CD4+ and CD8+ cell DNA averaged roughly 3 ug.

CD8+CD57+ cell expansion had been shown by flow cytometry in patients chosen for sequencing. The diagnosis in all patients was severe acquired aplastic anemia. When blood sampling took place, the patients had received no therapy. Germline V gives CDR1 SGHRS, CDR2 YFSETQ. The CDR3 consists of 16 residues. The study profiled TCR beta VDJ and CDR3 using genomic DNA as template. MiXCR, run by TCRdb on the reads, gives a single entry per CDR3 protein. In the table there are about 160,000 distinct CDR3 sequences, around 52% of which are singletons. Sequenced input: sorted CD4+, CD8+, or CD8+CD57+ T cells (not recorded which) from PBMCs. This sequence joins TRBV5-1 and TRBJ2-2; a possible D gene is TRBD1 (5 bases). The tail of the sequence fits TRBJ1-1 better, so the J call may be wrong. The TCR sequence derives from a human donor with aplastic anemia. The CDR3 DNA sequence: TGCGCCAGCAGCCTTCGAGGGGTGGAGGGGAACACTGAAGCTTTCTTT. Translation gives CASSLRGVEGNTEAFF.